A selection of T cell receptor beta chains follows, all from one sample in a study of tumor-infiltrating lymphocytes in localized non-small cell lung cancer. Measured with immunoSEQ multiplex PCR; TCRdb has only the in-frame clones, and not every one. The table includes 9,500 to 15,000 clones, more than 60% detected once. Source material: lung tumor tissue. These receptor sequences come from a human donor with non-small cell lung cancer. CDR3s include the opening cysteine and the closing phenylalanine or tryptophan. The order of the fields is J gene, V gene, D gene, clone size, CDR3 protein, CDR3 DNA. D genes are given only for firm matches. Expanded clones are given a class, and other clones once, few, many or no size at all.

>TRBJ2-3|TRBV19|.|.
CASSSRGWTDTQYF
TGTGCCAGTAGTAGTAGAGGTTGGACAGATACGCAGTATTTT
>TRBJ2-7|TRBV28|TRBD2|.
CASTSGHYEQYF
TGTGCCAGTACTAGCGGACACTACGAGCAGTACTTC
>TRBJ1-5|TRBV18|TRBD1|.
CASSPGTGLNQPQHF
TGTGCCAGCTCACCAGGGACAGGGCTCAATCAGCCCCAGCATTTT
>TRBJ2-3|TRBV6-1|TRBD2|.
CASSENTGTRDTQYF
TGTGCCAGCAGTGAAAATACTGGGACTAGAGATACGCAGTATTTT
>TRBJ1-2|TRBV5-4|TRBD1|.
CASSWQGVDGYTF
TGTGCCAGCAGCTGGCAGGGGGTAGATGGCTACACCTTC
>TRBJ2-2|TRBV5-1|.|once
CASSRDTRTGELFF
TGCGCCAGCAGCCGGGACACACGCACCGGGGAGCTGTTTTTT
>TRBJ2-1|TRBV7-9|TRBD2|.
CASSEERGASYNEQFF
TGTGCCAGCAGCGAGGAGCGGGGGGCTTCCTACAATGAGCAGTTCTTC
>TRBJ2-3|TRBV4-1|.|.
CASSQGAGRVDTQYF
TGCGCCAGCAGCCAAGGGGCGGGCCGGGTAGATACGCAGTATTTT
>TRBJ1-2|TRBV7-9|.|.
CASSRGDGDYGYTF
TGTGCCAGCAGCCGAGGGGATGGGGACTATGGCTACACCTTC
>TRBJ1-1|TRBV5-1|.|.
CASRTDLTANTEAFF
TGCGCCAGCAGGACGGACCTGACCGCGAACACTGAAGCTTTCTTT
>TRBJ2-5|TRBV5-6|.|.
CASSLEQGRGGAAQYF
TGTGCCAGCAGCTTGGAACAGGGTAGAGGTGGAGCGGCCCAGTACTTC
>TRBJ1-1|TRBV19|.|.
CASSTGWLNTEAFF
TGTGCCAGTAGCACTGGGTGGCTGAACACTGAAGCTTTCTTT
>TRBJ1-1|TRBV29-1|.|.
CSVQETRGTEAFF
TGCAGCGTCCAAGAGACCCGGGGGACTGAAGCTTTCTTT
>TRBJ1-3|TRBV4-3|TRBD1|.
CASSPYSRGGAGNTIYF
TGCGCCAGCAGCCCTTATAGCCGAGGGGGCGCTGGAAACACCATATATTTT
>TRBJ2-3|TRBV10-3|.|.
CAISQGRGTSTDTQYF
TGTGCCATCAGTCAGGGTAGGGGGACTAGCACAGATACGCAGTATTTT
>TRBJ1-5|TRBV5-1|.|.
CASSLDGPPNQPQHF
TGCGCCAGCAGCTTGGACGGTCCCCCCAATCAGCCCCAGCATTTT
>TRBJ1-1|TRBV25-1|.|.
CASSDHQGDTEAFF
TGTGCCAGCAGTGATCATCAGGGAGACACTGAAGCTTTCTTT
>TRBJ2-1|TRBV19|TRBD2|.
CASTTGGRSYNEQFF
TGTGCCAGTACAACGGGCGGGAGGTCCTACAATGAGCAGTTCTTC
>TRBJ2-7|TRBV19|TRBD1|.
CASSVWDRGIYEQYF
TGTGCCAGTTCCGTTTGGGACAGGGGCATCTACGAGCAGTACTTC
>TRBJ2-5|TRBV13|.|.
CASTGGSKETQYF
TGTGCCAGCACTGGGGGCAGCAAAGAGACCCAGTACTTC
>TRBJ2-7|TRBV19|.|.
CASNKGDGYEQYF
TGTGCCAGTAATAAGGGGGATGGCTACGAGCAGTACTTC
>TRBJ2-5|TRBV12-5|.|.
CASAPPGVQLGTQYF
TGTGCTAGTGCCCCGCCCGGGGTGCAGCTGGGGACCCAGTACTTC
>TRBJ1-2|TRBV5-1|.|.
CASSLGGEATGYTF
TGCGCCAGCAGCTTGGGCGGGGAAGCTACTGGCTACACCTTC
>TRBJ2-5|TRBV11-2|TRBD1|.
CASSWRVGQGPQETQYF
TGTGCCAGCAGCTGGAGGGTAGGACAGGGGCCACAAGAGACCCAGTACTTC
>TRBJ1-1|TRBV2|.|.
CASRNRLGTEAFF
TGTGCCAGCAGGAATCGCCTGGGCACTGAAGCTTTCTTT
>TRBJ2-1|TRBV25-1|.|.
CASSAPNKGHLGEQFF
TGTGCCAGCAGTGCTCCGAACAAGGGACATTTAGGTGAGCAGTTCTTC
>TRBJ2-1|TRBV6-6|.|.
CASSPGVNEQFF
TGTGCCAGCAGCCCCGGGGTGAATGAGCAGTTCTTC
>TRBJ1-2|TRBV18|.|.
CASSPDRTKGYTF
TGTGCCAGCTCACCCGACAGGACCAAGGGCTACACCTTC
>TRBJ2-5|TRBV15|.|.
CATSRDGFLSPLYF
TGTGCCACCAGCAGAGATGGGTTCCTTTCCCCTCTCTACTTC
>TRBJ1-2|TRBV5-1|.|.
CASRRGEDGYTF
TGCGCCAGCAGAAGAGGGGAAGATGGCTACACCTTC
>TRBJ1-6|TRBV9|.|.
CASSLGTANSPLHF
TGTGCCAGCAGCCTCGGGACGGCCAATTCACCCCTCCACTTT